This TCR beta chain was captured by sequencing in a study of T cells in Graves' hyperthyroidism and ophthalmopathy. Trimming removed 11 bases from V and 7 bases from J; junction bases left unmatched: 8. This CDR3 spans 13 amino acids. Per the germline V gene, CDR1 is MNHNS and CDR2 is SASEGT. Amplification of TCR beta CDR3 regions used RNA as the template. RT-PCR in the first round (using the HTBI primer set) targeted the TCR CDR3. From the multiplex PCR reads, TCRdb called clonotypes with MiXCR, one entry per CDR3 protein. The sample lists about 380,000 distinct CDR3 sequences, roughly 15% occurring once. This clonotype came up many times.

This chain connects TRBV6-1 to TRBJ1-2, with TRBD1 matching over 12 bases. The material sequenced was blood. This clonotype originated in a woman aged 25 to 45 with Graves' ophthalmopathy. CDR3 bases: TGTGCCTCATCCGGGACAGGGGGCGGTGGCTACACCTTC. Translating gives CASSGTGGGGYTF.